Given below is one T cell receptor beta chain in context. Its antigen is undetermined. This CDR3 contains 14 residues. V dropped 4 bases and J dropped 6 bases, with 15 bases sitting between them. Germline V gene data show CDR1 as MNHNY and CDR2 as SVGAGI (reference sequence). The data originate from a study of cytomegalovirus exposure and HLA in healthy donors. On the study more broadly: Approximately 180 million T cells yielded roughly 100 million unique TCR beta sequences, as an earlier analysis found. Regarding the study as a whole: Trimming of TCR beta V- and J-genes showed a link, identified in a later analysis, to a missense DCLRE1C variant.

A multiplex PCR was run with 60 Vbeta primers and 13 Jbeta primers. Some clones are missing from TCRdb's copy, which holds only in-frame ones; the method was immunoSEQ multiplex PCR. The data contain over 70,000 clones, roughly 76% of them singletons. The chain has TRBV6-6 and TRBJ1-2, with D maybe TRBD1 (5 bases). The source is a male donor in good health and CMV-seronegative. Sequencing was performed on PBMCs. CDR3 in amino acids: CASSFQGSSDGYTF. The CDR3 nucleotides are TGTGCCAGCAGTTTTCAGGGTTCGAGTGATGGCTACACCTTC.